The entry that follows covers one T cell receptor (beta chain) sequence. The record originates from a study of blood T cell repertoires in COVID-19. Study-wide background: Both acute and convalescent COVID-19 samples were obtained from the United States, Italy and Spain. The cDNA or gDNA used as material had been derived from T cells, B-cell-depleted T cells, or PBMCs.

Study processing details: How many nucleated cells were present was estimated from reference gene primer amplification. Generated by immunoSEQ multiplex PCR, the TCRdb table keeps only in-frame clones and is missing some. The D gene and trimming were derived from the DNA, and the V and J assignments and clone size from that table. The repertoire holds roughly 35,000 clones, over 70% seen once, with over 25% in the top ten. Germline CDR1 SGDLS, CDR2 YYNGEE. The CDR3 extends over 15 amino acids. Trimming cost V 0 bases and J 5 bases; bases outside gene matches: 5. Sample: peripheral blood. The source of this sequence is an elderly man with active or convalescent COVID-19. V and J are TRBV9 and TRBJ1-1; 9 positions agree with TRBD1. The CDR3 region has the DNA TGTGCCAGCAGCGTAGATGGACAGGGGATTACTGAAGCTTTCTTT. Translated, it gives CASSVDGQGITEAFF.